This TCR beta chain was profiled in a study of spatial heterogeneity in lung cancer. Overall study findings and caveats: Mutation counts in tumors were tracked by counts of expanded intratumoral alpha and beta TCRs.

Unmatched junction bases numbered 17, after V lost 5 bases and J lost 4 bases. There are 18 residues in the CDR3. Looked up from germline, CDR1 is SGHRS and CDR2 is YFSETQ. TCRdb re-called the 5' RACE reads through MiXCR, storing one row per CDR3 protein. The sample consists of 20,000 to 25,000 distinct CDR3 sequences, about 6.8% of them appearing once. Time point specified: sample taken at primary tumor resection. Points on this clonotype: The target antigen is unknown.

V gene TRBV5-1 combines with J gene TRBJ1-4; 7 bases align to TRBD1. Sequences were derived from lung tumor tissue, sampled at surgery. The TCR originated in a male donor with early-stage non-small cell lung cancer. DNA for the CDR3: TGCGCCAGCAGACCCGGACAGGCTACCCAGGGGGATAATGAAAAACTGTTTTTT. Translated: CASRPGQATQGDNEKLFF.